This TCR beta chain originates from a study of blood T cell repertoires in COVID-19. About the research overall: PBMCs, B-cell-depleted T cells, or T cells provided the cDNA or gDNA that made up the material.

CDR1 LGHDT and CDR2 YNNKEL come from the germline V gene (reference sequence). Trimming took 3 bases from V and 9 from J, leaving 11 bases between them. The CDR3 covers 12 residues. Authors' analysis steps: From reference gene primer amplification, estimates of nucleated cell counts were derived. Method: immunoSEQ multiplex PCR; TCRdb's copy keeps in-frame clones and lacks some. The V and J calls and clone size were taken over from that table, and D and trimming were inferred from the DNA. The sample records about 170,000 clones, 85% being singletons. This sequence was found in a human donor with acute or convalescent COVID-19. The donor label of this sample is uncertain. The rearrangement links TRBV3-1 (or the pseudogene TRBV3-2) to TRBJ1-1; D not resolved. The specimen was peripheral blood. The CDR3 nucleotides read TGTGCCAGCAGCCACCACGGGGTGCAAGCTTTCTTT. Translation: CASSHHGVQAFF.